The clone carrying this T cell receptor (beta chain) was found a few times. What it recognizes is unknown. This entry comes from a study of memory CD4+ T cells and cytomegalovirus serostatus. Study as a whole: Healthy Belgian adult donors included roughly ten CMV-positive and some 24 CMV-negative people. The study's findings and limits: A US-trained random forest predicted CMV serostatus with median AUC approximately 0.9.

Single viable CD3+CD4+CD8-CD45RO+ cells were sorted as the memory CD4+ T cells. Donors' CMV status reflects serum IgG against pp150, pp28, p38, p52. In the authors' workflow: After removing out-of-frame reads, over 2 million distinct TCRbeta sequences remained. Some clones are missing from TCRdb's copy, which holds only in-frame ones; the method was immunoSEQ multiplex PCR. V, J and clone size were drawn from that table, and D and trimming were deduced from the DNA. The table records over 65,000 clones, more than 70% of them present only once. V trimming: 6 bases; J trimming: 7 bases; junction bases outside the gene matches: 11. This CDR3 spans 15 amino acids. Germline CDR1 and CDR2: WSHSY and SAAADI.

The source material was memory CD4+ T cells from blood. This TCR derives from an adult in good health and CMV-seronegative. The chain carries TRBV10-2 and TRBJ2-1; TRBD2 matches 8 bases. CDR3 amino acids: CASSSLAEGGNEQFF. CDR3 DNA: TGCGCCAGCAGCTCACTAGCGGAAGGGGGGAATGAGCAGTTCTTC.